The 28 T cell receptor beta chains presented below share a single source sample, sequenced in a study of blood T cell repertoires in COVID-19 (dated by TCRdb to 2020 to 2021). The library was produced with the immunoSEQ multiplex PCR assay. TCRdb took this table from immuneACCESS and kept in-frame rearrangements with V and J called. Such tables lack part of the clones; where checked against another copy, unresolved V genes explain under half of the gap, and the rest is unexplained. The sample has fewer than 200,000 clones on record, about 74% of them singletons. The ten largest clones represent less than 9.5% of the sample. Sequenced input: peripheral blood. All receptors derive from a man in his sixties with acute or convalescent COVID-19.

The chain has TRBV9 and TRBJ1-6; maybe TRBD1 (6 bases). There are 13 residues in the CDR3. The V gene's germline CDR1 is SGDLS and CDR2 YYNGEE. V was clipped by 3 bases and J by 6 bases, with 7 bases between them. DNA of the CDR3: TGTGCCAGCAGCGAGGACAGTAATTCACCCCTCCACTTT. Translation gives CASSEDSNSPLHF. The whole variable domain, filled in from reference TRBV9 and TRBJ1-6, reads DSGVTQTPKHLITATGQRVTLRCSPRSGDLSVYWYQQSLDQGLQFLIQYYNGEERAKGNILERFSAQQFPDLHSELNLSSLELGDSALYFCASSEDSNSPLHFGNGTRLTVT.

The gene calls are TRBV5-4 and TRBJ2-1, with 13 bases lining up with TRBD2. Germline V gene data show CDR1 as SGHNT and CDR2 as YYREEE (reference sequence). V was clipped by 4 bases and J by 9 bases; unmatched bases: 10. The CDR3 is 16 residues long. CDR3 sequence (DNA): TGTGCCAGCAGCATCGGACTAGCGGGGGCAAGTAGTGAGCAGTTCTTC. This translates into CASSIGLAGASSEQFF. Full variable domain (outside the CDR3, taken from reference TRBV5-4 and TRBJ2-1): ETGVTQSPTHLIKTRGQQVTLRCSSQSGHNTVSWYQQALGQGPQFIFQYYREEENGRGNFPPRFSGLQFPNYSSELNVNALELDDSALYLCASSIGLAGASSEQFFGPGTRLTVL.

This rearrangement joins TRBV3-1 (or the pseudogene TRBV3-2) to TRBJ2-3; D gene ambiguous. Germline loops: CDR1 LGHDT, CDR2 YNNKEL (reference sequence). The V gene lost 4 bases and the J gene lost 2 bases, with 4 bases spanning the gap. This CDR3 contains 12 residues. CDR3 DNA: TGTGCCAGCAGCCCACACACAGATACGCAGTATTTT. Amino acid sequence: CASSPHTDTQYF.

V and J are TRBV19 and TRBJ1-4, with D hard to call. Germline CDR1 reads LNHDA; CDR2 reads SQIVND (reference sequence). CDR3 length: 11 amino acids. V lost 3 bases to trimming and J lost 6 bases, with 2 bases between them. CDR3 bases: TGTGCCAGTAGTATCGATGAAAAACTGTTTTTT. Residues: CASSIDEKLFF.

The CDR3 DNA is TGTGCCAGCAGCTTAATGCAGGGGATGGGCAATCAGCCCCAGCATTTT. Its protein product is CASSLMQGMGNQPQHF. V gene TRBV7-2 combines with J gene TRBJ1-5; D is perhaps TRBD1 (6 bases). V lost 2 bases and J lost 2, with 13 bases in between. There are 16 residues in the CDR3. Germline CDR1 is SGHTA and CDR2 is FQGNSA.

This chain uses TRBV21-1 with TRBJ2-2; the table calls TRBD1, which could not be checked here. TRBV21-1 is deemed a pseudogene. The CDR3 loop spans 17 amino acids. The CDR3 is CASSTLGDRGGFGELFF. The CDR3 nucleotides read TGTGCCAGCAGCACCCTGGGGGACAGGGGTGGTTTCGGGGAGCTGTTTTTT.

The chain combines TRBV7-8 with TRBJ2-1, with a possible D match to TRBD1 (5 bases). Trimming cost V 5 bases and J 7 bases, with 15 bases left between them. There are 14 residues in the CDR3. The germline V gene encodes CDR1 SGHVS and CDR2 FQNEAQ. CDR3 sequence (DNA): TGTGCCAGCAGCCCAAGGGGTGGCCAAAATGAGCAGTTCTTC. This gives the protein CASSPRGGQNEQFF.

The chain recombines TRBV7-9 with TRBJ2-5; D is undetermined. The V and J ends lost 8 bases and 5 bases respectively, with 21 bases between them. The CDR3 length is 15 residues. The germline CDR1 and CDR2 sequences are SEHNR and FQNEAQ (reference sequence). CDR3 in DNA: TGTGCCAGCCGAGGTTATAGAGGATCTCTGGAGACCCAGTACTTC. This codes for CASRGYRGSLETQYF. Combining the CDR3 with reference TRBV7-9 and TRBJ2-5 gives the whole variable domain DTGVSQNPRHKITKRGQNVTFRCDPISEHNRLYWYRQTLGQGPEFLTYFQNEAQLEKSRLLSDRFSAERPKGSFSTLEIQRTEQGDSAMYLCASRGYRGSLETQYFGPGTRLLVL.

The chain employs TRBV7-8 and TRBJ2-2; a weak D match, TRBD1 (5 bases). The CDR3 sequence is 14 residues long. Germline V gene sequence: CDR1 SGHVS, CDR2 FQNEAQ. Between the trimmed V and J ends, which lost 5 bases and 1 base, there was a span of 8 bases. This CDR3 is CASSGARNTGELFF. The CDR3 DNA reads TGTGCCAGCAGCGGGGCCCGGAACACCGGGGAGCTGTTTTTT.

The chain is built from TRBV7-3 and TRBJ2-3; 8 nucleotides match TRBD1. V lost 2 bases and J lost 2; bases outside the gene matches: 12. CDR3 length: 18 amino acids. The germline V gene encodes CDR1 SGHTA and CDR2 FQGTGA. The CDR3 sequence: CASSLAKDRDHHTDTQYF. The CDR3 coding sequence is TGTGCCAGCAGCTTAGCGAAGGACAGGGATCACCACACAGATACGCAGTATTTT.

This chain links TRBV4-3 with TRBJ2-7, with 11 bases aligning to TRBD2. The germline CDR1 and CDR2 sequences are LGHNA and YSLEER. This CDR3 is built from 17 residues. The V segment lost 0 bases and the J segment 3 bases; nucleotides outside the gene matches: 7. CDR3 nucleotides: TGCGCCAGCAGCCAAGATTGGACGACTAGCGGGGTCTACGAGCAGTACTTC. Protein: CASSQDWTTSGVYEQYF.

J is TRBJ2-7 and V is TRBV6-5, with TRBD1 matching over 9 bases. The CDR3 covers 14 residues. Germline trimming cut 6 bases from V and 1 base from J; bases unmatched to any gene: 4. Germline V lookup: CDR1 MNHEY, CDR2 SVGAGI. The CDR3 loop is CASRGQGKSYEQYF. The CDR3 region has the DNA TGTGCCAGCAGGGGACAGGGCAAATCCTACGAGCAGTACTTC.

The V and J genes are TRBV15 and TRBJ1-2; TRBD1 matches 8 bases. The CDR3 totals 16 residues. Trimming cost V 0 bases and J 4 bases; bases outside gene matches: 7. From germline, CDR1 is LNHNV and CDR2 YYDKDF (reference sequence). CDR3 protein: CATSRDKGDRGYGYTF. The CDR3 coding sequence is TGTGCCACCAGCAGAGATAAGGGCGACAGGGGCTATGGCTACACCTTC.

J is TRBJ1-2 and V is TRBV5-4, with 8 bases lining up with TRBD1. Germline V gene lookup returns CDR1 SGHNT and CDR2 YYREEE (reference sequence). V lost 4 bases and J lost 5; bases outside the gene matches: 7. The CDR3 is made up of 14 amino acids. CDR3 sequence reads: CASSETGVLYGYTF. The CDR3 coding sequence is TGTGCCAGCAGCGAGACAGGGGTTTTGTATGGCTACACCTTC.

The gene calls are TRBV7-9 and TRBJ1-1; D remains ambiguous. Germline CDR1 SEHNR, CDR2 FQNEAQ (reference sequence). V lost 5 bases and J 0 bases, leaving 4 bases between the germline ends. The CDR3 is 12 residues long. This CDR3 is CASSEMNTEAFF. The CDR3 bases are TGTGCCAGCAGCGAGATGAACACTGAAGCTTTCTTT.

This clone came up a few times. V is TRBV2 and J is TRBJ1-5, with a weak D call TRBD1 (6 bases). The V end was cut by 8 bases, the J end by 2 bases, with 25 bases between. The CDR3 loop spans 18 amino acids. Germline V gene data show CDR1 as SNHLY and CDR2 as FYNNEI. The CDR3 bases are TGTGCCAGCGCTAAACAGGGATCGGCGGCCCTTGGCAATCAGCCCCAGCATTTT. Encoded protein: CASAKQGSAALGNQPQHF.

Here the CDR3 reads CASSVGQGGSGNTIYF. The CDR3 coding sequence is TGTGCCAGCAGCGTAGGACAGGGTGGATCTGGAAACACCATATATTTT. V and J are TRBV9 and TRBJ1-3, with 7 positions matching TRBD1. With 0 bases clipped from V and 1 base from J, the junction kept 4 bases outside the gene matches. Germline CDR1 SGDLS, CDR2 YYNGEE. The CDR3 has 16 residues.

This clone was counted only a few times. The rearrangement uses TRBV5-6 and TRBJ1-2; TRBD1 aligns across 7 bases. Germline CDR1 is SGHDT and CDR2 is YYEEEE. The V and J ends lost 0 bases and 8 bases, in that order; junction bases with no gene match: 7. This CDR3 region has 14 residues. The CDR3 DNA sequence: TGTGCCAGCAGCTTGGGAACAGGGGCGGTGGGCTACACCTTC. The encoded protein is CASSLGTGAVGYTF.

The chain joins TRBV5-1 to TRBJ2-1, with 9 bases that match TRBD2. With V trimmed by 7 bases and J by 4 bases, 9 bases remained unmatched. CDR1 and CDR2 (germline): SGHRS, YFSETQ. There are 15 residues in the CDR3. This CDR3 is CASSWVAGEYNEQFF. Written as DNA, the CDR3 is TGCGCCAGCTCTTGGGTAGCGGGGGAGTACAATGAGCAGTTCTTC.

J is TRBJ2-7 and V is TRBV7-3, with 12 bases matching TRBD2. The CDR3 consists of 16 residues. V lost 4 bases and J lost 2; bases outside the gene matches: 6. CDR1 and CDR2 (germline): SGHTA, FQGTGA. CDR3 coding DNA: TGTGCCAGCAGCTACCGAACTAGCGGGGGGACCTACGAGCAGTACTTC. It codes for CASSYRTSGGTYEQYF.

The chain employs TRBV19 and TRBJ2-7; TRBD1 might be the D (6 bases). Trimming took 1 base from V and 3 from J, leaving 10 bases between them. Germline V lookup: CDR1 LNHDA, CDR2 SQIVND (reference sequence). The CDR3 contains 14 residues. This CDR3 is CASSIGQVGYEQYF. The CDR3 DNA reads as TGTGCCAGTAGTATAGGACAGGTGGGCTACGAGCAGTACTTC. Supplemented by reference TRBV19 and TRBJ2-7, the full variable domain reads DGGITQSPKYLFRKEGQNVTLSCEQNLNHDAMYWYRQDPGQGLRLIYYSQIVNDFQKGDIAEGYSVSREKKESFPLTVTSAQKNPTAFYLCASSIGQVGYEQYFGPGTRLTVT.

The chain recombines TRBV14 with TRBJ2-1, with unresolved D. There are 12 residues in the CDR3. In germline, CDR1 is SGHDN, CDR2 FVKESK. Deletions cut 3 bases from V and 5 bases from J, with 5 bases between. The CDR3 spells CASSHVNNEQFF. In nucleotides, the CDR3 is TGTGCCAGCAGCCACGTTAACAATGAGCAGTTCTTC.

To note about this clone: Other DNA sequences in this specimen translate into the identical CDR3. The gene calls are TRBV30 and TRBJ1-2, with D unclear. Germline CDR1 GTSNPN, CDR2 SVGIG (reference sequence). V shed 3 bases and J shed 5 bases, with 7 bases lying between them. The CDR3 is made up of 11 amino acids. CDR3 coding DNA: TGTGCCTGGAGCGTCCGGTATGGCTACACCTTC. This translates into CAWSVRYGYTF. Drawing the rest from reference TRBV30 and TRBJ1-2, the complete variable domain is SQTIHQWPATLVQPVGSPLSLECTVEGTSNPNLYWYRQAAGRGLQLLFYSVGIGQISSEVPQNLSASRPQDRQFILSSKKLLLSDSGFYLCAWSVRYGYTFGSGTRLTVV.

The chain combines TRBV28 with TRBJ1-2; 9 nucleotides agree with TRBD1. Unmatched junction bases numbered 8, after V lost 6 bases and J lost 3 bases. From germline, CDR1 is MDHEN and CDR2 SYDVKM. This CDR3 has 15 amino acids. Here the CDR3 reads CASRSGTGYYYGYTF. In DNA, the CDR3 is TGTGCCAGCAGGTCCGGGACAGGGTATTACTATGGCTACACCTTC.

The chain combines TRBV5-4 with TRBJ2-5; 10 positions match TRBD1. The CDR3 sequence is 15 residues long. Germline V gives CDR1 SGHNT, CDR2 YYREEE (reference sequence). With V trimmed by 1 base and J by 5 bases, 5 bases remained unmatched. The CDR3 spells CASSLRQGARETQYF. For the CDR3, the DNA is TGTGCCAGCAGCTTGCGACAGGGGGCGCGTGAGACCCAGTACTTC.

The chain has TRBV11-2 and TRBJ2-1, with 11 bases matching TRBD1. The CDR3 is made up of 16 amino acids. The germline V gene has CDR1 SGHAT and CDR2 FQNNGV. After removal of 1 base from V and 6 bases from J, the junction contained 5 bases not matched to a gene. The CDR3 DNA follows: TGTGCCAGCAGCTTAGCTGGGACAGGGGGGGGCAATGAGCAGTTCTTC. Its translation: CASSLAGTGGGNEQFF.

The chain employs TRBV27 and TRBJ2-7; 9 nucleotides agree with TRBD2. V lost 8 bases to trimming and J lost 6 bases; unmatched junction nucleotides: 11. The germline V gene encodes CDR1 MNHEY and CDR2 SMNVEV (reference sequence). The CDR3 extends over 14 amino acids. Here the CDR3 DNA reads TGTGCCAGCGGAAAGCGGGGGGCCACCGTCGAGCAGTACTTC. It yields the protein CASGKRGATVEQYF.

Of note for this clone: An end of the junction differs from the germline gene, which may be a read error. The chain recombines TRBV12-3 or TRBV12-4 with TRBJ2-1; perhaps TRBD2 as D (5 bases). There are 12 residues in the CDR3. The CDR3 DNA is TGTGCCAGCAGTCCCCCTTATGAGTTGAGGGTCTTC. Translating gives CASSPPYELRVF.